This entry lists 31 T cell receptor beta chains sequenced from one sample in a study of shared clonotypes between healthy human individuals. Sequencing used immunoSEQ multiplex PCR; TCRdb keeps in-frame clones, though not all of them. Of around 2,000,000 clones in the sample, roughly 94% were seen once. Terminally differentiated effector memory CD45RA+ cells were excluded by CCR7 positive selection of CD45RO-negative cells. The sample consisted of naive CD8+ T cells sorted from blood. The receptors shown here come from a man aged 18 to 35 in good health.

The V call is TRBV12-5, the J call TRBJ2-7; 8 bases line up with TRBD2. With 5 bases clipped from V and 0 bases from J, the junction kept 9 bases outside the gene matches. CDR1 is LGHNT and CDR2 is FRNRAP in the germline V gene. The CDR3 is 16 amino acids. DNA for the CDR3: TGTGCTAGTGGTACGGGGGGGGTACAGCTCTCCTACGAGCAGTACTTC. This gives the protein CASGTGGVQLSYEQYF.

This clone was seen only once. The CDR3 DNA reads TGTGCCAGCAGTTTTATTGCCGGGCTCTCTGGAAACACCATATATTTT. This translates into CASSFIAGLSGNTIYF. This chain connects TRBV28 to TRBJ1-3; D not resolved. Looked up from germline, CDR1 is MDHEN and CDR2 is SYDVKM. With 3 bases removed from V and 0 bases from J, the gap between germline ends came to 12 bases. The CDR3 sequence is 16 residues long.

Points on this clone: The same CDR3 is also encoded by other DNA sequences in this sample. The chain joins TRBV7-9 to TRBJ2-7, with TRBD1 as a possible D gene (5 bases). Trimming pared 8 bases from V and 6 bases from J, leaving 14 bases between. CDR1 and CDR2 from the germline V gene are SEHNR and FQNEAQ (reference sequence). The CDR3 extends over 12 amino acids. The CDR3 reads CASRLQGSEQYF. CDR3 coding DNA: TGTGCCAGCCGCCTCCAGGGATCCGAGCAGTACTTC.

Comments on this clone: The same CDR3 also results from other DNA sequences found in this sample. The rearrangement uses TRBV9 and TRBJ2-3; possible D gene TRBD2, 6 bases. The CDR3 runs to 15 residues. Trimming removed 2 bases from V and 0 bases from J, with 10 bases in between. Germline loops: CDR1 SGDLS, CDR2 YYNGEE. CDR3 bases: TGTGCCAGCAGCGTGGCGGGAATTAGCACAGATACGCAGTATTTT. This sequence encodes CASSVAGISTDTQYF.

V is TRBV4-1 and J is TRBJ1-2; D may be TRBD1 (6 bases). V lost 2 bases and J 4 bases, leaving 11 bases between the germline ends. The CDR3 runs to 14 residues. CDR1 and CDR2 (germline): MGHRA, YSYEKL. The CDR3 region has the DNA TGCGCCAGCAGCCAACAGGGGCCGGGCTATGGCTACACCTTC. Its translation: CASSQQGPGYGYTF.

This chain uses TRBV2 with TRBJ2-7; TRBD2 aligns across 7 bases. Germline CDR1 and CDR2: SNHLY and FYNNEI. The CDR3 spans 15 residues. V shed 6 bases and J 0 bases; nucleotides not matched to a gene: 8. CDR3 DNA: TGTGCCAGCAGCGAGTGGGGGGGAAGCTCCTACGAGCAGTACTTC. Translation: CASSEWGGSSYEQYF.

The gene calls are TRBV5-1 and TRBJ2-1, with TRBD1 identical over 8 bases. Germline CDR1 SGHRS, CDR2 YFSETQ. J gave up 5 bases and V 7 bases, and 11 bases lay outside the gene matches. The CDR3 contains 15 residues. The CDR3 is CASHLGQGAHNEQFF. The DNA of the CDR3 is TGCGCCAGCCACCTTGGACAGGGAGCCCACAATGAGCAGTTCTTC.

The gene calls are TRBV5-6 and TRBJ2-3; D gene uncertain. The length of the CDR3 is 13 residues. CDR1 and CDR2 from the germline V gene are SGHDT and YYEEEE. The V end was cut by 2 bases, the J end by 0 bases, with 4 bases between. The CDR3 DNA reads TGTGCCAGCAGCTTCGACAGCACAGATACGCAGTATTTT. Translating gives CASSFDSTDTQYF. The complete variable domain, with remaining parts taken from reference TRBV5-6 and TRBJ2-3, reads DAGVTQSPTHLIKTRGQQVTLRCSPKSGHDTVSWYQQALGQGPQFIFQYYEEEERQRGNFPDRFSGHQFPNYSSELNVNALLLGDSALYLCASSFDSTDTQYFGPGTRLTVL.

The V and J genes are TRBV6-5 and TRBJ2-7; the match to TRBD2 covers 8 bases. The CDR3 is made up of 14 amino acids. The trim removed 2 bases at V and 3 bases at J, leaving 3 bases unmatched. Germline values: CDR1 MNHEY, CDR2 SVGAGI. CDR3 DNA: TGTGCCAGCAGTTACGAAGCGGGAGTCTACGAGCAGTACTTC. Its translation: CASSYEAGVYEQYF.

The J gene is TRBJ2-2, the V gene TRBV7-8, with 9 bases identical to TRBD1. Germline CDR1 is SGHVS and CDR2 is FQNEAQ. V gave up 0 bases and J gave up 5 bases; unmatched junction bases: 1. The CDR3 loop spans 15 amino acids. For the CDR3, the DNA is TGTGCCAGCAGCTTAGCACAGGGGGCAACCGGGGAGCTGTTTTTT. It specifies CASSLAQGATGELFF.

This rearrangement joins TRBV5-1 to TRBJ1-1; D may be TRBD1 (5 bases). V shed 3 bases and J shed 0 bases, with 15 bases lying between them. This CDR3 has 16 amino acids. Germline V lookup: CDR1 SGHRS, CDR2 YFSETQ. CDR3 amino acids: CASSSDLGPLNTEAFF. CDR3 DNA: TGCGCCAGCAGCTCGGACCTGGGACCCTTGAACACTGAAGCTTTCTTT.

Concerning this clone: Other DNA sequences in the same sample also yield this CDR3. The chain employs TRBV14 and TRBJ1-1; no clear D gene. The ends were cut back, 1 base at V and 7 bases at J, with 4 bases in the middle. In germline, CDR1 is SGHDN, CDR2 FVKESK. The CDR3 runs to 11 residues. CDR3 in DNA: TGTGCCAGCAGCCAAGGGGGTGAAGCTTTCTTT. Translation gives CASSQGGEAFF.

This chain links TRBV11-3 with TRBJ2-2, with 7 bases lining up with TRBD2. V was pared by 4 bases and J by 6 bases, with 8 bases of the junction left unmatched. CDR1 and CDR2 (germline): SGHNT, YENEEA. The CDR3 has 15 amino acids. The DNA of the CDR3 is TGTGCCAGCAGCTCAGTCCGGGCGGGAGCCGGGGAGCTGTTTTTT. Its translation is CASSSVRAGAGELFF. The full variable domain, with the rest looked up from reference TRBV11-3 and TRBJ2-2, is EAGVVQSPRYKIIEKKQPVAFWCNPISGHNTLYWYLQNLGQGPELLIRYENEEAVDDSQLPKDRFSAERLKGVDSTLKIQPAELGDSAVYLCASSSVRAGAGELFFGEGSRLTVL.

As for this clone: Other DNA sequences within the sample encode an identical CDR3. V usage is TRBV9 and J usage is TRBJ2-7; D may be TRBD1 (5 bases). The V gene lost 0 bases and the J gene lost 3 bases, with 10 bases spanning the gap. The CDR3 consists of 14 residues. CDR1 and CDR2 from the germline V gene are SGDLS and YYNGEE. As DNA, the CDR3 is TGTGCCAGCAGCGTAGGTGGACAAGGCTACGAGCAGTACTTC. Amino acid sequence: CASSVGGQGYEQYF.

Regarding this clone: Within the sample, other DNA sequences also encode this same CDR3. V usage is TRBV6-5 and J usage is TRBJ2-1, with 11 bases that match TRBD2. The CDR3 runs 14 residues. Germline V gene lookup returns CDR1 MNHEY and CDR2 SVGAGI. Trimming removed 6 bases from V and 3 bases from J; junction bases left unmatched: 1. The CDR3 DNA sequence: TGTGCCAGCAGCGGACTAGCGGGCTACAATGAGCAGTTCTTC. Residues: CASSGLAGYNEQFF.

The CDR3 DNA follows: TGTGCCAGCAGCGAGGATACTAGCACAGATACGCAGTATTTT. It yields the protein CASSEDTSTDTQYF. This chain links TRBV2 with TRBJ2-3; D is ambiguous. Trimming took 6 bases from V and 0 from J, leaving 10 bases between them. Looked up from germline, CDR1 is SNHLY and CDR2 is FYNNEI. This CDR3 spans 14 amino acids.

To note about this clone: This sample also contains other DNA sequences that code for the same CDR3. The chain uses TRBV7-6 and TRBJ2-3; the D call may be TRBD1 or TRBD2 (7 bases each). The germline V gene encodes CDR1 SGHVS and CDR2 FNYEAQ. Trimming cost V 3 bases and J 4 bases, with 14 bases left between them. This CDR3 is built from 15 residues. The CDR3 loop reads CASSLGGGGADTQYF. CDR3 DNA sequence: TGTGCCAGCAGCTTGGGAGGGGGCGGTGCAGATACGCAGTATTTT.

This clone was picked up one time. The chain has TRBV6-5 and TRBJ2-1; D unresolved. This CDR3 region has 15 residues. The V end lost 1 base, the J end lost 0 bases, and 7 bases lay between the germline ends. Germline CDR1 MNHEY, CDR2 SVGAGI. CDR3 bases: TGTGCCAGCAGTTACTTGGAGTCCTCCTACAATGAGCAGTTCTTC. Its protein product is CASSYLESSYNEQFF.

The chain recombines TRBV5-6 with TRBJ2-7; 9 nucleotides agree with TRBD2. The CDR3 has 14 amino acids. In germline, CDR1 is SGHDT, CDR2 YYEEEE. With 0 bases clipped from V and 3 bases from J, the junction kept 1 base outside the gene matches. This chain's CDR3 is CASSLGAGGYEQYF. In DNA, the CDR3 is TGTGCCAGCAGCTTGGGAGCGGGAGGCTACGAGCAGTACTTC.

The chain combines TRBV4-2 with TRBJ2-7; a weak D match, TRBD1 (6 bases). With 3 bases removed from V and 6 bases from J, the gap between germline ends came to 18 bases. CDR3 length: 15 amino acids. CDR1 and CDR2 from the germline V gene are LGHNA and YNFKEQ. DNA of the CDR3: TGTGCCAGCAGCCACACCACAGGGCCGGGTCGCGAGCAGTACTTC. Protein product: CASSHTTGPGREQYF.

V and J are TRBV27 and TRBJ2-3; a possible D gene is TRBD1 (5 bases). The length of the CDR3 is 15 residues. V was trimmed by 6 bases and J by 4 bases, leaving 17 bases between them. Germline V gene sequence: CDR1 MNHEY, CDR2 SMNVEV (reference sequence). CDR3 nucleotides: TGTGCCAGCAGAGGCAGGGTGGATGGCCCAGATACGCAGTATTTT. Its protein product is CASRGRVDGPDTQYF.

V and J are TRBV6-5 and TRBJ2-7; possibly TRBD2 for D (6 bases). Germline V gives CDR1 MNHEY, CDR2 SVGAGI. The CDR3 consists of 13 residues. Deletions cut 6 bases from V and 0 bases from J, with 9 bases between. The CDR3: CASRGGFSYEQYF. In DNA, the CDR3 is TGTGCCAGCAGGGGGGGATTCTCCTACGAGCAGTACTTC.

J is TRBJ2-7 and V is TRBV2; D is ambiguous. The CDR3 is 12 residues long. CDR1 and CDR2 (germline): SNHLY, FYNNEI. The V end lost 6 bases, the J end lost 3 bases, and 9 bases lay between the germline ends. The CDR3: CASSQKIYEQYF. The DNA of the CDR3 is TGTGCCAGCAGCCAGAAAATCTACGAGCAGTACTTC.

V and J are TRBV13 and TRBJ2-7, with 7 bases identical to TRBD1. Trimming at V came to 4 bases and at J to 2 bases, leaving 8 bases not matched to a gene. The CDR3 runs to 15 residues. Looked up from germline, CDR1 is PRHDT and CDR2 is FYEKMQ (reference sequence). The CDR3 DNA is TGTGCCAGCAGCTCCGCTGACAGGGCCACCTACGAGCAGTACTTC. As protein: CASSSADRATYEQYF.

CDR3 region: CASSPTGGYGYTF. The CDR3 DNA sequence: TGTGCCAGCAGTCCTACAGGGGGCTATGGCTACACCTTC. The chain carries TRBV6-6 and TRBJ1-2, with 8 bases matching TRBD1. The CDR3 has 13 residues. Trimming took 5 bases from V and 4 from J; bases not matched to a gene: 3. Germline V gene sequence: CDR1 MNHNY, CDR2 SVGAGI (reference sequence).

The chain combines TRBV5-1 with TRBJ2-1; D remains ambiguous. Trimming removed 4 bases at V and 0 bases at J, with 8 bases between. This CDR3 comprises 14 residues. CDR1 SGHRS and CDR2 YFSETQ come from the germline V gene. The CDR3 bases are TGCGCCAGCAGCCCCGTCAGCTCCTACAATGAGCAGTTCTTC. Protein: CASSPVSSYNEQFF.

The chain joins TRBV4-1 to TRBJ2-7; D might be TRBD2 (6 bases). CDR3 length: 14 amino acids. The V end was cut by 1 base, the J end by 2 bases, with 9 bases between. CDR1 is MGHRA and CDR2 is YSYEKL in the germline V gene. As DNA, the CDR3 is TGCGCCAGCAGCCAAGGGGGGGTGCCCTACGAGCAGTACTTC. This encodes CASSQGGVPYEQYF.

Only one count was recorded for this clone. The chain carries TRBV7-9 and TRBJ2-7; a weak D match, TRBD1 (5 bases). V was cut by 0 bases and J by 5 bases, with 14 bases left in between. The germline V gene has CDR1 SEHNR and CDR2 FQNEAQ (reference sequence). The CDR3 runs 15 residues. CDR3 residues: CASSLALGNRHEQYF. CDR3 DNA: TGTGCCAGCAGCTTAGCCCTCGGAAACAGGCACGAGCAGTACTTC.

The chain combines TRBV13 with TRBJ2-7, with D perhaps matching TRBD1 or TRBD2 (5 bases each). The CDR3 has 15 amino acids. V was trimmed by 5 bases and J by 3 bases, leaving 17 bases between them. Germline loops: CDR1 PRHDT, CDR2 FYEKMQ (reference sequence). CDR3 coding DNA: TGTGCCAGCAGCCCGGGACGGGGTATGGGCTACGAGCAGTACTTC. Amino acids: CASSPGRGMGYEQYF.

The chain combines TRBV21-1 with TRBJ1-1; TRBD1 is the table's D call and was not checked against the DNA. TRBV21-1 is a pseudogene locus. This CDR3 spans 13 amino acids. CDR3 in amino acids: CASSKAPGTGAFF. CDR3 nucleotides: TGTGCCAGCAGCAAAGCTCCCGGGACAGGAGCTTTCTTT.

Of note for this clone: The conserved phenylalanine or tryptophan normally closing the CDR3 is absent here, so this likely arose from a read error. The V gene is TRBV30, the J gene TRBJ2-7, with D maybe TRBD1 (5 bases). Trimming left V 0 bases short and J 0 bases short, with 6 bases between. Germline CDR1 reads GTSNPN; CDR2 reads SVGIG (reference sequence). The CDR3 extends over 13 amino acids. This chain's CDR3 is CAWSVGHSYEQYL. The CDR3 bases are TGTGCCTGGAGTGTTGGACACTCCTACGAGCAGTACCTC.